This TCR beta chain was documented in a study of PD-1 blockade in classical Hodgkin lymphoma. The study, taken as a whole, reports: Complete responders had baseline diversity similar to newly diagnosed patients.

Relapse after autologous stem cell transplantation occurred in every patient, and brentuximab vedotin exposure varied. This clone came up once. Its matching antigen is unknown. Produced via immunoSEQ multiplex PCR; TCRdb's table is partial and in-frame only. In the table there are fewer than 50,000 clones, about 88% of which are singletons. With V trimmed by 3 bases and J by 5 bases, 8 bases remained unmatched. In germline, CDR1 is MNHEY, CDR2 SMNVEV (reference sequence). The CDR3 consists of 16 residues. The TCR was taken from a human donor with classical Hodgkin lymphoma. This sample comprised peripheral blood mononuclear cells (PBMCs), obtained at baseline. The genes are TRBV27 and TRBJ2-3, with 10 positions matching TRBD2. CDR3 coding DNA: TGTGCCAGCAGTTTCCTAGCGGGAGCTGGCGGAGATACGCAGTATTTT. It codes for CASSFLAGAGGDTQYF.